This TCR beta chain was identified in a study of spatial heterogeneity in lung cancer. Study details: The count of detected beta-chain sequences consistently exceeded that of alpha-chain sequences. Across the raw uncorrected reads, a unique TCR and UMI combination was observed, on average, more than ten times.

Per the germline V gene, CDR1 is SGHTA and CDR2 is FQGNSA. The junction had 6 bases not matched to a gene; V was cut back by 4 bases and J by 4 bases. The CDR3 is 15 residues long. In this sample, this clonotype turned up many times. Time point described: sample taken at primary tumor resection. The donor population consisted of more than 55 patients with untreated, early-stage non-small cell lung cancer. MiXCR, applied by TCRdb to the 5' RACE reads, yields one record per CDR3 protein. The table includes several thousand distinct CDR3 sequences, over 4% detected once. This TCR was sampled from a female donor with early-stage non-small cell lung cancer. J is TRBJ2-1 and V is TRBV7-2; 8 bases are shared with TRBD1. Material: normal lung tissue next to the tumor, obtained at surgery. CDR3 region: CASSYKTGVYNEQFF. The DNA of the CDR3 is TGTGCCAGCAGCTATAAGACAGGGGTTTACAATGAGCAGTTCTTC.